Described below is a single TCR beta chain sequence and its context. The antigen is unknown. Other DNA sequences from this sample encode an identical CDR3 as well. This sample was included in a study of a mutant IDH1 vaccine in newly diagnosed glioma. Time point of the sample: week 11, during vaccination. Doses of 300 ug of mutant IDH1 20-mer peptide were given with topical imiquimod. Donor tumors were new WHO grade 3 or 4 IDH1-mutant, ATRX-lost astrocytomas. CDR3 length equals 14 residues. The ends lost 3 bases at V and 4 bases at J; junction bases unmatched: 6. Germline CDR1 is SNHLY and CDR2 is FYNNEI. The data were produced by immunoSEQ multiplex PCR, yet TCRdb's version contains in-frame clones alone and is incomplete. Here the sample spans fewer than 70,000 clones, 70% to 90% being singletons.

The chain has TRBV2 and TRBJ2-7; 7 nucleotides align to TRBD1. The TCR comes from a man aged 35 to 55 with glioma. Here the sequenced sample was PBMCs, taken from a glioma patient whose treatment included an IDH1 peptide vaccine. As DNA, the CDR3 is TGTGCCAGCAGTGATGGGTCAGGGGGTTACGAGCAGTACGTC. Its protein is CASSDGSGGYEQYV.